Below, one T cell receptor beta chain is given with its context. Antigen: not known. The length of the CDR3 is 16 residues. The germline CDR1 and CDR2 sequences are MNHEY and SMNVEV (reference sequence). V gave up 4 bases and J gave up 2 bases; unmatched junction bases: 5. Then a second PCR, running roughly 7 to 11 cycles, was carried out with a sample-barcoded 5' primer and a J-beta primer mix. Every single cDNA molecule received a tag from a template-switch adaptor with 12 random nucleotides. Via MiXCR, TCRdb re-called the 5' RACE reads, giving one row per CDR3 protein. The profile shows 1,300,000 or so distinct CDR3 sequences, approximately 59% of them singletons. Every donor contributed 8 to 10 milliliters of peripheral blood by blood draw. PBMCs were isolated at a quantity of at least 6 million per sample. These data come from a study of blood T cells in healthy people across ages. General study results and limits: A greater number of naive CD4+ cells and higher diversity distinguished long-lived donors from aged donors.

Input material: blood. The chain links TRBV27 to TRBJ2-3, with TRBD2 matching 11 bases. This clonotype was sampled from a man between 18 and 35 years old in good health. The CDR3 DNA reads as TGTGCCAGCAGTTCCCTAGCGGGAGGCTACACAGATACGCAGTATTTT. Translated: CASSSLAGGYTDTQYF.